This T cell receptor beta chain was retrieved from a study of molecular identifiers for immune sequencing clone quantification. As for the study in general: With replicates, the RNA of 20,000 or 100,000 naive CD8 cells was split five ways and four were sequenced. Study-wide points: Among over 950,000 naive cells, as was reported, spiked Jurkat TCR RNA from one cell was detectable.

Germline assignment: CDR1 SQVTM and CDR2 ANQGSEA. V was shortened by 7 bases and J by 5 bases, with 11 bases between the two germline ends. The CDR3 length is 11 residues. Previously described methods and listed TCR primers produced bulk TCR libraries. TCRdb redid the calling of the PCR reads with MiXCR, one entry per CDR3 protein. The repertoire holds hundreds of thousands of distinct CDR3 sequences, with around a fifth as singletons. CD8+CD4-CCR7+CD45RA+ cells were sorted as naive CD8 T cells. Turning to this clonotype: Its antigen is unidentified. A much more abundant neighbour one base away suggests this may be a read error.

This receptor was identified in a human donor in good health. Some libraries in this study had Jurkat cell RNA spiked in. Sequenced: naive CD8+ T cells from blood, with Jurkat cell RNA spiked in. Sample subset: FACS-sorted CD8+CD4-CCR7+CD45RA+ naive T cells. V is TRBV29-1 and J is TRBJ1-1, with a weak D call TRBD1 (5 bases). CDR3 sequence (DNA): TGCAGCGCGGGGGACTTGACTGAAGCTTTCTTT. It yields the protein CSAGDLTEAFF.